The clone carrying this T cell receptor (beta chain) is classed as medium-sized. Its antigen is as yet unknown. The data derive from a study of T cell responses to AZD1222 COVID-19 vaccine. Study outcomes and limitations: Donors skewed white British and female; clonal diversity was possibly underestimated. After two AZD1222 doses, spike-specific TCR breadth and depth rose versus day 0.

Sequencing used immunoSEQ multiplex PCR; TCRdb keeps in-frame clones, though not all of them. Of around 100,000 clones in the sample, 88% were seen once. Germline V gene lookup returns CDR1 SNHLY and CDR2 FYNNEI. The CDR3 spans 17 residues. The junction had 15 bases not matched to a gene; V was cut back by 3 bases and J by 7 bases. The chain is built from TRBV2 and TRBJ2-7; TRBD2 matches at 10 bases. The sample consisted of peripheral blood, taken on day 0 of AZD1222 vaccination. The receptor was derived from an adult in good health. CDR3 sequence (DNA): TGTGCCAGCAGTGATCTGGCCCAACTAGCGGGATCGGAAGAGCAGTACTTC. Protein: CASSDLAQLAGSEEQYF. Filled out from reference TRBV2 and TRBJ2-7, the complete variable domain reads EPEVTQTPSHQVTQMGQEVILRCVPISNHLYFYWYRQILGQKVEFLVSFYNNEISEKSEIFDDQFSVERPDGSNFTLKIRSTKLEDSAMYFCASSDLAQLAGSEEQYFGPGTRLTVT.